The clone carrying this TCR beta chain was counted at least ten times. Its matching antigen is unknown. The data are from a study of CD8 T cells in ankylosing spondylitis. Library preparation for TCR beta used quantitative 5'-RACE with molecular barcodes. TCRdb redid the calling of the 5' RACE reads with MiXCR, one entry per CDR3 protein. This table holds 150,000 to 200,000 distinct CDR3 sequences, about an eighth found once. The CDR3 runs to 13 residues. V shed 6 bases and J 4 bases; nucleotides not matched to a gene: 6. Study conclusions and caveats: Matched ankylosing spondylitis synovial fluid reportedly showed significant enrichment of disease-linked clones. Blood of patients with ankylosing spondylitis appeared to be characterized by a TCR beta motif of about eight highly homologous variants.

This TCR derives from a female donor with ankylosing spondylitis or in good health (not recorded which). V usage is TRBV12-3 or TRBV12-4 and J usage is TRBJ2-7; 7 bases align to TRBD1. Input material: blood, either unsorted or a sorted T cell fraction (not recorded which). CDR3 in DNA: TGTGCCAGCAGCGGGACAGCCAGATACGAGCAGTACTTC. It codes for CASSGTARYEQYF.